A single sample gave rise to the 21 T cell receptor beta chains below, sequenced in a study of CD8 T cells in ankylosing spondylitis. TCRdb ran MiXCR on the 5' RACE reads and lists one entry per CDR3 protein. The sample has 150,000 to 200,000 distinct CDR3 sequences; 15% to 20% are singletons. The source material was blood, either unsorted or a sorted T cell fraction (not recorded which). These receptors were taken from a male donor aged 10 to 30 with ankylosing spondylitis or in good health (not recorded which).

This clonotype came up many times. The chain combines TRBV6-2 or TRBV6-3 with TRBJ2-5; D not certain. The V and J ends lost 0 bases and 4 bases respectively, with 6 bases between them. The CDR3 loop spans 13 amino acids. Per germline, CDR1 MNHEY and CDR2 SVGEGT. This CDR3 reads CASSYSSSETQYF. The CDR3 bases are TGTGCCAGCAGTTACTCGTCCTCAGAGACCCAGTACTTC.

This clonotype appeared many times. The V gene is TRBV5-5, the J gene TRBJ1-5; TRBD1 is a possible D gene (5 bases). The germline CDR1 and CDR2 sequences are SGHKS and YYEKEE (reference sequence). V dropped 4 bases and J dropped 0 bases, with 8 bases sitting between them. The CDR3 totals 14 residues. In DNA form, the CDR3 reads TGTGCCAGCAGCCCAGGGAATAGCAATCAGCCCCAGCATTTT. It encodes CASSPGNSNQPQHF. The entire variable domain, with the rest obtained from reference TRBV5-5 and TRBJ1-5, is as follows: DAGVTQSPTHLIKTRGQQVTLRCSPISGHKSVSWYQQVLGQGPQFIFQYYEKEERGRGNFPDRFSARQFPNYSSELNVNALLLGDSALYLCASSPGNSNQPQHFGDGTRLSIL.

The CDR3 DNA sequence: TGCAGCGTCGGGATCGGGGTCTACGAGCAGTACTTC. It encodes CSVGIGVYEQYF. The chain recombines TRBV29-1 with TRBJ2-7; weak D call: TRBD2 (5 bases). Germline assignment: CDR1 SQVTM and CDR2 ANQGSEA. This CDR3 is built from 12 residues. V was cut by 6 bases and J by 3 bases, with 12 bases left in between.

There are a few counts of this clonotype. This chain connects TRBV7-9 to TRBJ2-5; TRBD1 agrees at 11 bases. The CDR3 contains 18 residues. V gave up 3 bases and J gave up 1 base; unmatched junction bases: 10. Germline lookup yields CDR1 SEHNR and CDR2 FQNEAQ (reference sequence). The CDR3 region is CASSFSRDRGIPQETQYF. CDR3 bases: TGTGCCAGCAGCTTTTCGAGGGACAGGGGGATACCCCAAGAGACCCAGTACTTC.

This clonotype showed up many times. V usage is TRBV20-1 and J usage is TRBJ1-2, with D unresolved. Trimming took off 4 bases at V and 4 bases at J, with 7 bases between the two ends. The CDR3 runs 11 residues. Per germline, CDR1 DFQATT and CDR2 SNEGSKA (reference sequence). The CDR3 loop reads CSAIISYGYTF. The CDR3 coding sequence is TGCAGTGCTATTATATCCTATGGCTACACCTTC.

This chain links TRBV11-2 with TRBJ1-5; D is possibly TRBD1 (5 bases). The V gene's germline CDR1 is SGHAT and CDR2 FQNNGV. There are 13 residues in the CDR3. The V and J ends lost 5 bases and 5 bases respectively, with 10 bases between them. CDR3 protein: CASSGGGHQPQHF. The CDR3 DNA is TGTGCCAGCAGCGGGGGGGGTCATCAGCCCCAGCATTTT.

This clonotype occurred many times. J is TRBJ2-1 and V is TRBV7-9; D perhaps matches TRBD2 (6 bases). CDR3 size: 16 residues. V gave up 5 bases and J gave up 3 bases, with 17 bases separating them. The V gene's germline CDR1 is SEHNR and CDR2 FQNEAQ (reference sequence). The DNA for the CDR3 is TGTGCCAGCAGCCGACTTTCTAGCGAGCACTACAATGAGCAGTTCTTC. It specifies CASSRLSSEHYNEQFF.

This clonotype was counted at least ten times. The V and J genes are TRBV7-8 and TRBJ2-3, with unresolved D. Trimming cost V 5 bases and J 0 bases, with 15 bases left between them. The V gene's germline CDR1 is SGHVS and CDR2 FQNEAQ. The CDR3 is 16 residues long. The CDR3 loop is CASSLAGESSTDTQYF. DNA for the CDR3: TGTGCCAGCAGCCTGGCCGGAGAAAGTAGCACAGATACGCAGTATTTT.

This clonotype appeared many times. CDR3 region: CASSTSDTQYF. CDR3 DNA sequence: TGTGCCAGCAGTACCTCGGATACGCAGTATTTT. This chain joins TRBV27 and TRBJ2-3; D is unresolved. Germline CDR1 is MNHEY and CDR2 is SMNVEV (reference sequence). The CDR3 is 11 amino acids. The V and J ends lost 5 bases and 6 bases respectively, with 6 bases between them.

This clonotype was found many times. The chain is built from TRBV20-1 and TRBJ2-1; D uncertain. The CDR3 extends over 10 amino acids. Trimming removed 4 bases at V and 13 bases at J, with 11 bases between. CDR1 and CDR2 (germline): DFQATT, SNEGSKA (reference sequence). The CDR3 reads CSAISVIQFF. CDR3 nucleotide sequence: TGCAGTGCTATTTCCGTCATACAGTTCTTC.

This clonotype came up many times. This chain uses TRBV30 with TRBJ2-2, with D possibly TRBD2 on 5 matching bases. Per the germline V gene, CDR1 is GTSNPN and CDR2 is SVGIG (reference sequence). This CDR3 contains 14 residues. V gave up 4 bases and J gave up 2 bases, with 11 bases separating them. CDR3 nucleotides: TGTGCCTGGAAGTCCAGCGGAAACACCGGGGAGCTGTTTTTT. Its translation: CAWKSSGNTGELFF.

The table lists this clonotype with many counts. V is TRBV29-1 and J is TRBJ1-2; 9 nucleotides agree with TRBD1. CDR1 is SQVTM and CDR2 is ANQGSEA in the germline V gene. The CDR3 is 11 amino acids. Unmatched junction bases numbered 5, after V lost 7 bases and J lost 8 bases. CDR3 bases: TGCAGCGGGGACAGGGATGGGGGCTACACCTTC. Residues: CSGDRDGGYTF.

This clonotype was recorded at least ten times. In DNA, the CDR3 is TGCAGCGTTCTCGGGCAAGGCGAAAAACTGTTTTTT. Translated, it gives CSVLGQGEKLFF. The chain is built from TRBV29-1 and TRBJ1-4; D is ambiguous. V was cut by 5 bases and J by 8 bases, with 12 bases left in between. There are 12 residues in the CDR3. CDR1 and CDR2 (germline): SQVTM, ANQGSEA. The entire variable domain, with the rest obtained from reference TRBV29-1 and TRBJ1-4, is as follows: SAVISQKPSRDICQRGTSLTIQCQVDSQVTMMFWYRQQPGQSLTLIATANQGSEATYESGFVIDKFPISRPNLTFSTLTVSNMSPEDSSIYLCSVLGQGEKLFFGSGTQLSVL.

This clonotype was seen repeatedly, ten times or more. This CDR3 reads CASKESLSGANVLTF. The DNA for the CDR3 is TGTGCCAGCAAAGAGTCCCTCTCTGGGGCCAACGTCCTGACTTTC. V and J are TRBV11-1 and TRBJ2-6; unclear D gene. The V end lost 7 bases, the J end lost 0 bases, and 10 bases lay between the germline ends. The CDR3 is 15 amino acids. Looked up from germline, CDR1 is SGHAT and CDR2 is FQDESV (reference sequence). Supplemented by reference TRBV11-1 and TRBJ2-6, the full variable domain reads EAEVAQSPRYKITEKSQAVAFWCDPISGHATLYWYRQILGQGPELLVQFQDESVVDDSQLPKDRFSAERLKGVDSTLKIQPAELGDSAMYLCASKESLSGANVLTFGAGSRLTVL.

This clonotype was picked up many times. The CDR3 spells CASSLLTSGRAVNEQFF. The DNA for the CDR3 is TGTGCCAGCAGCTTGCTGACTAGCGGGAGGGCCGTAAATGAGCAGTTCTTC. The rearrangement uses TRBV7-3 and TRBJ2-1, with TRBD2 matching over 14 bases. The CDR3 has 17 residues. In germline, CDR1 is SGHTA, CDR2 FQGTGA. After removal of 3 bases from V and 7 bases from J, the junction contained 8 bases not matched to a gene.

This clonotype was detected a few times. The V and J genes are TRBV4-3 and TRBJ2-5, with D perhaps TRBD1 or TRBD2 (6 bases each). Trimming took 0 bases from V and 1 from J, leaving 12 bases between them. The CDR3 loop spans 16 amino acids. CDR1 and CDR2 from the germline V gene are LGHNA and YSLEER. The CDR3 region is CASSQDRKGGQETQYF. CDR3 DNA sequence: TGCGCCAGCAGCCAAGACCGGAAGGGGGGCCAAGAGACCCAGTACTTC.

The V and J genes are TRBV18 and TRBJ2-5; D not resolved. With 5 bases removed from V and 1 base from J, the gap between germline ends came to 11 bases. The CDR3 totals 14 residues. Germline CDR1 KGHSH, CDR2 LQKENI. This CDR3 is CASSSKTVQETQYF. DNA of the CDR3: TGTGCCAGCTCATCCAAAACGGTCCAAGAGACCCAGTACTTC.

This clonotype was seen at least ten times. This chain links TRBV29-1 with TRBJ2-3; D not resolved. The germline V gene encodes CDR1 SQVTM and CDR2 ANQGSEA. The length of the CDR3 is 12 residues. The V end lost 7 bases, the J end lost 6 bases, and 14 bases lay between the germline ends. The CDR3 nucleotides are TGCAGCGCCGATTCGTCTACGGATACGCAGTATTTT. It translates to CSADSSTDTQYF.

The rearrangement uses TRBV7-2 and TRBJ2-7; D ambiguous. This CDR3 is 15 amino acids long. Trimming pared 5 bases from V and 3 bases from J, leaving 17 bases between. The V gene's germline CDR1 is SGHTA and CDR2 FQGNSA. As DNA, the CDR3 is TGTGCCAGCAGCCTAGGGCCAGGCGGCCACTACGAGCAGTACTTC. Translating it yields CASSLGPGGHYEQYF.

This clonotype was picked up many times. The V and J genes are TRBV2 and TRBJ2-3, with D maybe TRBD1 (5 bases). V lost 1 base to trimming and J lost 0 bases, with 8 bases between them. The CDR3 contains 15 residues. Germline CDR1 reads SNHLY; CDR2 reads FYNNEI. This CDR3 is CASSEGTPSTDTQYF. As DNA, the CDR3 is TGTGCCAGCAGTGAAGGGACACCTAGCACAGATACGCAGTATTTT.

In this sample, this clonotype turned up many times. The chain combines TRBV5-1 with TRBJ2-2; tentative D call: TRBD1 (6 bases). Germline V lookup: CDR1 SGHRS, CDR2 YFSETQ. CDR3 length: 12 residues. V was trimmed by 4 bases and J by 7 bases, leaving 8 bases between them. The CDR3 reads CASSPGHGELFF. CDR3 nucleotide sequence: TGCGCCAGCAGCCCGGGACACGGGGAGCTGTTTTTT.